This T cell receptor (beta chain) was profiled in a study of cytomegalovirus exposure and HLA in healthy donors. The study ran its PCR with 60 Vbeta and 13 Jbeta primers. Here immunoSEQ multiplex PCR was the method, and the copy in TCRdb shows in-frame clones only, minus some. The sample yields 85,000 to 100,000 clones, roughly three fifths seen once. The CDR3 totals 12 residues. The germline V gene has CDR1 SEHNR and CDR2 FQNEAQ (reference sequence). Trimming shortened V by 4 bases and J by 3 bases, and 5 bases separated the two germline ends. This receptor was taken from a man in his fifties or sixties in good health and CMV-seronegative. This chain connects TRBV7-9 to TRBJ2-3; no clear D gene. What was sequenced was PBMCs. The CDR3 region has the DNA TGTGCCAGCAGCTCCTATACAGATACGCAGTATTTT. Translated: CASSSYTDTQYF. Together with reference TRBV7-9 and TRBJ2-3, the CDR3 gives the full variable domain: DTGVSQNPRHKITKRGQNVTFRCDPISEHNRLYWYRQTLGQGPEFLTYFQNEAQLEKSRLLSDRFSAERPKGSFSTLEIQRTEQGDSAMYLCASSSYTDTQYFGPGTRLTVL.